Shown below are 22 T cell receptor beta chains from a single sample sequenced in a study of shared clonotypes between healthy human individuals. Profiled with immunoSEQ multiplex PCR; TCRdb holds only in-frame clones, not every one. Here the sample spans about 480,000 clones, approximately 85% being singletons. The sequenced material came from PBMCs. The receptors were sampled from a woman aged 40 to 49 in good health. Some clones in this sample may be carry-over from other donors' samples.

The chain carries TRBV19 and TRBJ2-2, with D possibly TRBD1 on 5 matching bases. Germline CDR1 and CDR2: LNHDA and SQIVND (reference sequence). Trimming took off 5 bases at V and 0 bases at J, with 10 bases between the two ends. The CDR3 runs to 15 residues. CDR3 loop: CASSFGHPNTGELFF. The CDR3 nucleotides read TGTGCCAGTAGTTTCGGACATCCGAACACCGGGGAGCTGTTTTTT.

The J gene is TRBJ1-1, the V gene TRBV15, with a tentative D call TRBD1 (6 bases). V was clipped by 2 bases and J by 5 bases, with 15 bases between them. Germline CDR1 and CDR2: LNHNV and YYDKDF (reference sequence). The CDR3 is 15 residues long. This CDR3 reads CATSRTRGLWTEAFF. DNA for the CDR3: TGTGCCACCAGCAGAACCAGGGGTTTATGGACTGAAGCTTTCTTT. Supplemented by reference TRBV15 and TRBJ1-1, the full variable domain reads DAMVIQNPRYQVTQFGKPVTLSCSQTLNHNVMYWYQQKSSQAPKLLFHYYDKDFNNEADTPDNFQSRRPNTSFCFLDIRSPGLGDTAMYLCATSRTRGLWTEAFFGQGTRLTVV.

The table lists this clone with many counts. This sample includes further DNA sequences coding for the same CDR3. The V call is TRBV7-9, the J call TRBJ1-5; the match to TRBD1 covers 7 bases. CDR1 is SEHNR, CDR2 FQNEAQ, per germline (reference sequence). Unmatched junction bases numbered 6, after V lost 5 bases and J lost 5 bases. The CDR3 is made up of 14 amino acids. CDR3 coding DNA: TGTGCCAGCAGCCATACAGGGGTGGATCAGCCCCAGCATTTT. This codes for CASSHTGVDQPQHF. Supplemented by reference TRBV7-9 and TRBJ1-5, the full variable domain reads DTGVSQNPRHKITKRGQNVTFRCDPISEHNRLYWYRQTLGQGPEFLTYFQNEAQLEKSRLLSDRFSAERPKGSFSTLEIQRTEQGDSAMYLCASSHTGVDQPQHFGDGTRLSIL.

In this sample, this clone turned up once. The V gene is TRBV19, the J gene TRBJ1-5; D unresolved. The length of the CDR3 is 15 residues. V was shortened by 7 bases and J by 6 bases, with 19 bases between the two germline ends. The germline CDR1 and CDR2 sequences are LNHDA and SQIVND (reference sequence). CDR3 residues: CASTPLSGSGQPQHF. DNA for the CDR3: TGTGCCAGTACCCCCTTATCTGGATCGGGTCAGCCCCAGCATTTT. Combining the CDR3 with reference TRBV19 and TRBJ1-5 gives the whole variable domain DGGITQSPKYLFRKEGQNVTLSCEQNLNHDAMYWYRQDPGQGLRLIYYSQIVNDFQKGDIAEGYSVSREKKESFPLTVTSAQKNPTAFYLCASTPLSGSGQPQHFGDGTRLSIL.

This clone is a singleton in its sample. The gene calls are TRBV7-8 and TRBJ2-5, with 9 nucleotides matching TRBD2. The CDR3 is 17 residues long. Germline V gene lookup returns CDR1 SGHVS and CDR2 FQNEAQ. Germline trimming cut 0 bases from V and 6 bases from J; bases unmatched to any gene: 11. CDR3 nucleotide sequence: TGTGCCAGCAGCTTAGCGTCGGCGGGAGGGCCGGGGAAGACCCAGTACTTC. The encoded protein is CASSLASAGGPGKTQYF. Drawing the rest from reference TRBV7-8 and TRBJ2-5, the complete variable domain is GAGVSQSPRYKVAKRGQDVALRCDPISGHVSLFWYQQALGQGPEFLTYFQNEAQLDKSGLPSDRFFAERPEGSVSTLKIQRTQQEDSAVYLCASSLASAGGPGKTQYFGPGTRLLVL.

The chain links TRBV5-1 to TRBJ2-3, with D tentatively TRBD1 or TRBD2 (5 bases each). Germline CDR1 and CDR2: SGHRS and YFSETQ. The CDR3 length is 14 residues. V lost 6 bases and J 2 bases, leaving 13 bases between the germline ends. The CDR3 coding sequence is TGCGCCAGCACCGCGGGCAGGGTCACAGATACGCAGTATTTT. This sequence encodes CASTAGRVTDTQYF.

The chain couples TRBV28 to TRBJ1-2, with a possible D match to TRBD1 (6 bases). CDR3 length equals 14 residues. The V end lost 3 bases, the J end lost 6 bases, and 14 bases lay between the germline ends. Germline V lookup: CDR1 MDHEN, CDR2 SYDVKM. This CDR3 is CASSLGSRGDGYTF. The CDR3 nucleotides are TGTGCCAGCAGTTTGGGGAGCAGGGGAGATGGCTACACCTTC.

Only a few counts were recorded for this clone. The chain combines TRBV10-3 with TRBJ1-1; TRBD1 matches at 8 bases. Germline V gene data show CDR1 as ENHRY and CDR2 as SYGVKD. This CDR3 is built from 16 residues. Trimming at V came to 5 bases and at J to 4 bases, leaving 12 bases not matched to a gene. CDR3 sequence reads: CAISHHRTGLSTEAFF. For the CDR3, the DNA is TGTGCCATCAGTCACCACCGGACAGGGTTAAGCACTGAAGCTTTCTTT.

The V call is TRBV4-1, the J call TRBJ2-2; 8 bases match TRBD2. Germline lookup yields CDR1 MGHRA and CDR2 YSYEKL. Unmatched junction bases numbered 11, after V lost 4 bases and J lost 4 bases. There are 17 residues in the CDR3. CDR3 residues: CASSPPGGEGGTGELFF. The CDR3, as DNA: TGCGCCAGCAGCCCCCCGGGGGGGGAGGGCGGCACCGGGGAGCTGTTTTTT.

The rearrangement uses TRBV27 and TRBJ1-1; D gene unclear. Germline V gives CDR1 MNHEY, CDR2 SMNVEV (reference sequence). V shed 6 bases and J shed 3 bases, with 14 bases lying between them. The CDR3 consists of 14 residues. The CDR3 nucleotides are TGTGCCAGCAGGAACAGATTTGAGGACACTGAAGCTTTCTTT. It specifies CASRNRFEDTEAFF.

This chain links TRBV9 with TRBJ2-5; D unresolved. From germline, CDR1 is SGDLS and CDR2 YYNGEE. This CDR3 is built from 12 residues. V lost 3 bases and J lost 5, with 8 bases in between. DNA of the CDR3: TGTGCCAGCAGCGCAGAGTCGGAGACCCAGTACTTC. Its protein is CASSAESETQYF.

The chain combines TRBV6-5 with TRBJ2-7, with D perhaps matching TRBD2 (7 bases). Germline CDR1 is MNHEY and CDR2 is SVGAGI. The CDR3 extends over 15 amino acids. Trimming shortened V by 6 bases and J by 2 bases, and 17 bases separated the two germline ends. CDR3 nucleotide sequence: TGTGCCAGCAGAGCGTATAGGGGGGGGACCTACGAGCAGTACTTC. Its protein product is CASRAYRGGTYEQYF.

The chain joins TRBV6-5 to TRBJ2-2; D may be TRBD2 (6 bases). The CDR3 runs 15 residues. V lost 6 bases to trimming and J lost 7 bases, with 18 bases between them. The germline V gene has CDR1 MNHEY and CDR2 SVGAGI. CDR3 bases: TGTGCCAGCAGACGGAAGTTTACGGGGGTCGGGGAGCTGTTTTTT. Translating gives CASRRKFTGVGELFF.

The CDR3, as DNA: TGTGCCATCAGGGCTTCCGGACGCTCAAACACTGAAGCTTTCTTT. It specifies CAIRASGRSNTEAFF. The chain joins TRBV10-3 to TRBJ1-1; D gene uncertain. Germline CDR1 is ENHRY and CDR2 is SYGVKD. This CDR3 spans 15 amino acids. V shed 6 bases and J shed 2 bases, with 16 bases lying between them.

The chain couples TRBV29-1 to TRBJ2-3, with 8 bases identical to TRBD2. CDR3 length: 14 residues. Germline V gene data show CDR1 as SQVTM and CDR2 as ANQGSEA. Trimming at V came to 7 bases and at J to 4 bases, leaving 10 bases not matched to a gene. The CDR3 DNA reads TGCAGCGGACAGGAGCGGGAGCTCGCAGATACGCAGTATTTT. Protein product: CSGQERELADTQYF.

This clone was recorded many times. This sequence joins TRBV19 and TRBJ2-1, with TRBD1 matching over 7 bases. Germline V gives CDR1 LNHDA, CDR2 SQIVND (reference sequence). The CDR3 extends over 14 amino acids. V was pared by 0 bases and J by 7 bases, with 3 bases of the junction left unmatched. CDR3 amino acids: CASSIDRGRNEQFF. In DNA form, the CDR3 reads TGTGCCAGTAGTATAGATAGGGGGCGTAATGAGCAGTTCTTC.

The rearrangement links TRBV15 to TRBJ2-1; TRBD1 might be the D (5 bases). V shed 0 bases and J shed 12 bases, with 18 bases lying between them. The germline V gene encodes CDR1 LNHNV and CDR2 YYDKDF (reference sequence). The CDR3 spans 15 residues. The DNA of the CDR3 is TGTGCCACCAGCAGAGAGGGCCCCGCGACTCAGGGGCAGTTCTTC. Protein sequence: CATSREGPATQGQFF.

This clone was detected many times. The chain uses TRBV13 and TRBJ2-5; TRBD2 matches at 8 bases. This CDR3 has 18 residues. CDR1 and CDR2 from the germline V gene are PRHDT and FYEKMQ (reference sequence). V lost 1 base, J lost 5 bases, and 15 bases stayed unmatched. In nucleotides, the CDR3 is TGTGCCAGCAGCTTAGAAGGGCCGGGACTAGGTTTTCGGGAGACCCAGTACTTC. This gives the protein CASSLEGPGLGFRETQYF.

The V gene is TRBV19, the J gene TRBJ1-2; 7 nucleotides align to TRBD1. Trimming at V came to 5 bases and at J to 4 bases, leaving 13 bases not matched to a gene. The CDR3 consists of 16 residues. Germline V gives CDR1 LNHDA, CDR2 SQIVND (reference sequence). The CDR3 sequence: CASSFSSGTAIYGYTF. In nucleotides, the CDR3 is TGTGCCAGTAGTTTCTCTTCCGGGACAGCTATCTATGGCTACACCTTC.

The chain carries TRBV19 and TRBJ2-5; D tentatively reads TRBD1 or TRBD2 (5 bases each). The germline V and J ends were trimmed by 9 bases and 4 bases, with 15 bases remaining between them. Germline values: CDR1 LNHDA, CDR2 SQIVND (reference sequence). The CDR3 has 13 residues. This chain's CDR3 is CASGLARGETQYF. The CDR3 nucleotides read TGTGCCAGCGGCCTAGCTAGGGGAGAGACCCAGTACTTC.

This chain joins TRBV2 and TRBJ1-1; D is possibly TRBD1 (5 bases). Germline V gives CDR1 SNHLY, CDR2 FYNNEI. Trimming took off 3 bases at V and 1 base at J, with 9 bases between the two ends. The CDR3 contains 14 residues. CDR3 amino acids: CASSEQGSNTEAFF. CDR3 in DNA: TGTGCCAGCAGTGAGCAGGGATCGAACACTGAAGCTTTCTTT.

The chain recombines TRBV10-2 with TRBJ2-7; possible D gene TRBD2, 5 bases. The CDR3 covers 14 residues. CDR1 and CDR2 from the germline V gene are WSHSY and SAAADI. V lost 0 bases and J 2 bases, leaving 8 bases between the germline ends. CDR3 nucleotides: TGCGCCAGCAGTGAGTCCCGGGAAACCTACGAGCAGTACTTC. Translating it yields CASSESRETYEQYF.